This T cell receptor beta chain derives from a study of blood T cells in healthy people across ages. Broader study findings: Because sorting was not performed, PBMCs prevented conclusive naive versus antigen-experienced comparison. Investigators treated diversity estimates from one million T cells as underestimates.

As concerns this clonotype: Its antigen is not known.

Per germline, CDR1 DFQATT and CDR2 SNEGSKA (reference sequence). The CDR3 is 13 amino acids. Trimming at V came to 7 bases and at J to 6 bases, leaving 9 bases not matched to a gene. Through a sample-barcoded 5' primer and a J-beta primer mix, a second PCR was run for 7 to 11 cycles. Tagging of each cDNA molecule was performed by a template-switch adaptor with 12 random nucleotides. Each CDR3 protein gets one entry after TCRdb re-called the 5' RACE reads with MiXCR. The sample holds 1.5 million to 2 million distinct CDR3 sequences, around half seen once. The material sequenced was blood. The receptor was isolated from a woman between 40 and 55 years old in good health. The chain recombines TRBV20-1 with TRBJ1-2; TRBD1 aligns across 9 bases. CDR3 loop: CSVTGTGRNGYTF. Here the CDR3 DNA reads TGCAGTGTCACAGGGACAGGGAGGAATGGCTACACCTTC.